The clone carrying this T cell receptor beta chain turned up a few times. This CDR3 is built from 16 residues. The sample comes from a study of blood T cells in healthy people across ages. Drawing of peripheral blood yielded 8.5 to 10 milliliters from each donor. A sample-barcoded 5' primer and a J-beta primer mix were used in a second PCR of roughly 7 to 12 cycles. With 12 random nucleotides, a template-switch adaptor tagged each individual cDNA molecule. Each sample provided no less than 3 million CDR3-containing paired-end reads. TCRdb called the 5' RACE reads again in MiXCR, with one record for every CDR3 protein. The top ten clones hold less than 5% of a sample with roughly 1.5 million distinct CDR3 sequences, approximately 42% of them seen once.

The chain links TRBV21-1 to TRBJ1-2; TRBD1 was called by the table and not checked on the DNA. TRBV21-1 is designated a pseudogene. The sequencing sample was made of blood. The source is a woman aged 18-30 years in good health. The DNA of the CDR3 is TGTGCCAGCAGCAATACCGACAGGGCGGGTCCCTATGGCTACACCTTC. The encoded protein is CASSNTDRAGPYGYTF.